The 23 T cell receptor beta chains listed next were all sequenced from one sample in a study of cytomegalovirus exposure and HLA in healthy donors. PCR involved 60 Vbeta and 13 Jbeta primers. The method was immunoSEQ multiplex PCR; TCRdb's version includes in-frame clones alone and lacks a portion of them. The profile covers roughly 38,000 clones, with around nine tenths appearing a single time and 2% to 3% taken by the ten largest. The sample taken for sequencing was PBMCs. The receptor source for this set is a woman aged 18-29 years in good health and CMV-seronegative.

This rearrangement joins TRBV27 to TRBJ2-3; TRBD1 is a possible D gene (5 bases). The CDR3 loop spans 17 amino acids. V was cut by 4 bases and J by 12 bases, with 29 bases left in between. The germline V gene has CDR1 MNHEY and CDR2 SMNVEV (reference sequence). In DNA, the CDR3 is TGTGCCAGCAGTTCCTTTGAAGGGGCGACAGTCAGCATGAAACAGTATTTT. Residues: CASSSFEGATVSMKQYF.

The V and J genes are TRBV27 and TRBJ2-7; D might be TRBD1 (5 bases). Trimming shortened V by 2 bases and J by 2 bases, and 13 bases separated the two germline ends. The CDR3 spans 15 residues. The germline V gene encodes CDR1 MNHEY and CDR2 SMNVEV (reference sequence). CDR3 sequence: CASSLDGANTYEQYF. CDR3 DNA sequence: TGTGCCAGCAGTTTAGATGGGGCAAACACCTACGAGCAGTACTTC.

The V call is TRBV27, the J call TRBJ2-7, with TRBD2 identical over 11 bases. This CDR3 is built from 19 residues. Looked up from germline, CDR1 is MNHEY and CDR2 is SMNVEV (reference sequence). Trimming removed 4 bases from V and 6 bases from J; junction bases left unmatched: 20. CDR3 nucleotide sequence: TGTGCCAGCAGTTCGGGACTAGCGGAGAGAGGCGTGGGTGCAAGCGAGCAGTACTTC. Translation gives CASSSGLAERGVGASEQYF.

The genes are TRBV18 and TRBJ1-2, with TRBD1 as a possible D gene (5 bases). The germline V gene encodes CDR1 KGHSH and CDR2 LQKENI. V shed 2 bases and J shed 7 bases, with 17 bases lying between them. CDR3 length: 15 amino acids. CDR3: CASSPDGGVGSGYTF. CDR3 nucleotides: TGTGCCAGCTCACCAGATGGAGGGGTGGGGAGTGGCTACACCTTC.

The chain uses TRBV28 and TRBJ2-5, with 14 bases fitting TRBD2. The CDR3 loop spans 15 amino acids. CDR1 is MDHEN, CDR2 SYDVKM, per germline. Trimming took 10 bases from V and 11 from J; bases not matched to a gene: 15. The CDR3 DNA reads TGTGCCACCCATAAAATGACTAGCGGGAGGGGAGAGCAGTACTTC. It translates to CATHKMTSGRGEQYF. Together with reference TRBV28 and TRBJ2-5, the CDR3 gives the full variable domain: DVKVTQSSRYLVKRTGEKVFLECVQDMDHENMFWYRQDPGLGLRLIYFSYDVKMKEKGDIPEGYSVSREKKERFSLILESASTNQTSMYLCATHKMTSGRGEQYFGPGTRLLVL.

The count of this clone is one. The DNA of the CDR3 is TGTGCCAGTAGTACCTCAGGGGTACCGATGGCCGGCGGTGAAAAACTGTTTTTT. It yields the protein CASSTSGVPMAGGEKLFF. J is TRBJ1-4 and V is TRBV19; the D gene is possibly TRBD1 (6 bases). The germline V gene encodes CDR1 LNHDA and CDR2 SQIVND (reference sequence). V was clipped by 4 bases and J by 7 bases, with 25 bases between them. There are 18 residues in the CDR3.

The rearrangement links TRBV6-1 to TRBJ2-7; D not resolved. Germline lookup yields CDR1 MNHNS and CDR2 SASEGT. The length of the CDR3 is 14 residues. V was cut by 2 bases and J by 3 bases, with 11 bases left in between. The CDR3 is CASSENFGLYEQYF. The CDR3 DNA is TGTGCCAGCAGTGAAAATTTTGGGCTCTACGAGCAGTACTTC.

The rearrangement uses TRBV18 and TRBJ2-4, with TRBD2 identical over 10 bases. The CDR3 is made up of 16 amino acids. Trimming took 3 bases from V and 6 from J; bases not matched to a gene: 8. CDR1 and CDR2 (germline): KGHSH, LQKENI. The CDR3 spells CASSPSSGSSSNIQYF. CDR3 DNA: TGTGCCAGCTCACCGTCTAGCGGGAGTTCGTCAAACATTCAGTACTTC.

The V and J genes are TRBV5-1 and TRBJ2-1; the match to TRBD1 covers 9 bases. Germline V gene data show CDR1 as SGHRS and CDR2 as YFSETQ. V lost 5 bases and J lost 4; bases outside the gene matches: 10. The CDR3 totals 16 residues. This CDR3 is CASRLTGTGRYNEQFF. The CDR3 nucleotides read TGCGCCAGCAGGCTGACCGGGACAGGGAGATACAATGAGCAGTTCTTC.

The rearrangement links TRBV7-3 to TRBJ2-3, with 8 bases lining up with TRBD2. The CDR3 covers 14 residues. Trimming removed 3 bases from V and 5 bases from J; junction bases left unmatched: 4. CDR1 is SGHTA, CDR2 FQGTGA, per germline. The CDR3 is CASSFGLAGDTQYF. CDR3 sequence (DNA): TGTGCCAGCAGCTTCGGGCTAGCGGGAGATACGCAGTATTTT.

The rearrangement joins TRBV27 to TRBJ2-1; TRBD1 aligns across 9 bases. The CDR3 contains 16 residues. V lost 3 bases and J lost 4; bases outside the gene matches: 7. CDR1 and CDR2 from the germline V gene are MNHEY and SMNVEV (reference sequence). CDR3 amino acids: CASSFGGGTGYNEQFF. The CDR3 DNA follows: TGTGCCAGCAGTTTTGGTGGAGGGACAGGGTACAATGAGCAGTTCTTC.

The rearrangement uses TRBV28 and TRBJ2-7, with TRBD2 matching 14 bases. CDR3 length: 16 amino acids. Germline CDR1 MDHEN, CDR2 SYDVKM. J gave up 6 bases and V 2 bases, and 6 bases lay outside the gene matches. The CDR3 DNA is TGTGCCAGCAGTTTAGGTGGGACTAGCGGGAGATCCGAGCAGTACTTC. It specifies CASSLGGTSGRSEQYF.

The rearrangement uses TRBV29-1 and TRBJ2-7; D may be TRBD2 (5 bases). Germline values: CDR1 SQVTM, CDR2 ANQGSEA. The CDR3 contains 14 residues. Trimming left V 5 bases short and J 2 bases short, with 16 bases between. The CDR3 region is CSVLTGNPPYEQYF. The CDR3 bases are TGCAGCGTTTTAACGGGAAATCCCCCCTACGAGCAGTACTTC.

This clone was found once. This chain uses TRBV29-1 with TRBJ1-1; 8 bases match TRBD1. The V gene end was trimmed by 6 bases and the J gene end by 0 bases; junction bases not matched to a gene: 3. Germline CDR1 reads SQVTM; CDR2 reads ANQGSEA. CDR3 length: 13 amino acids. The CDR3 DNA is TGCAGCGTACGACAGGGGATGAACACTGAAGCTTTCTTT. Its protein product is CSVRQGMNTEAFF.

This chain joins TRBV5-1 and TRBJ1-2; no firm D call. V lost 0 bases to trimming and J lost 1 base, with 4 bases between them. Per germline, CDR1 SGHRS and CDR2 YFSETQ. The CDR3 sequence is 13 residues long. The CDR3 sequence: CASSLAHNYGYTF. DNA of the CDR3: TGCGCCAGCAGCTTGGCACATAACTATGGCTACACCTTC.

The rearrangement joins TRBV28 to TRBJ2-3; TRBD2 matches 16 bases. Looked up from germline, CDR1 is MDHEN and CDR2 is SYDVKM. The V segment lost 5 bases and the J segment 4 bases; nucleotides outside the gene matches: 6. The CDR3 is 17 amino acids. CDR3 coding DNA: TGTGCCAGCAGTCTGTCGGGACTAGCGGGAGGGGCAGATACGCAGTATTTT. The encoded protein is CASSLSGLAGGADTQYF.

The chain couples TRBV21-1 to TRBJ2-3; TRBD2 was called by the table and not checked on the DNA. TRBV21-1 is marked as a pseudogene. The CDR3 consists of 18 residues. This CDR3 reads CASSKIPGTSVNTDTQYF. The CDR3 coding sequence is TGTGCCAGCAGCAAAATCCCCGGGACTAGCGTAAACACAGATACGCAGTATTTT.

The CDR3 sequence is CASTKDPSGVSTDTQYF. In DNA, the CDR3 is TGTGCCAGCACCAAGGACCCTAGCGGAGTTAGCACAGATACGCAGTATTTT. The chain carries TRBV7-3 and TRBJ2-3; 7 bases are a match to TRBD2. V shed 7 bases, J shed 0 bases, and the junction held 13 bases outside the gene matches. This CDR3 region has 17 residues. Germline lookup yields CDR1 SGHTA and CDR2 FQGTGA.

The CDR3 loop reads CASSDRYTEAFF. The CDR3, as DNA: TGTGCCAGCAGTGACAGATACACTGAAGCTTTCTTT. V gene TRBV25-1 combines with J gene TRBJ1-1, with no clear D. CDR3 length equals 12 residues. Germline loops: CDR1 MGHDK, CDR2 SYGVNS. V lost 3 bases and J lost 3, with 5 bases in between. Combining the CDR3 with reference TRBV25-1 and TRBJ1-1 gives the whole variable domain EADIYQTPRYLVIGTGKKITLECSQTMGHDKMYWYQQDPGMELHLIHYSYGVNSTEKGDLSSESTVSRIRTEHFPLTLESARPSHTSQYLCASSDRYTEAFFGQGTRLTVV.

The chain is built from TRBV6-6 and TRBJ2-5; 8 nucleotides line up with TRBD2. The ends lost 6 bases at V and 5 bases at J; junction bases unmatched: 11. The V gene's germline CDR1 is MNHNY and CDR2 SVGAGI (reference sequence). The CDR3 is made up of 15 amino acids. The CDR3 sequence: CASRTTGLGWETQYF. CDR3 coding DNA: TGTGCCAGCAGAACCACGGGACTAGGGTGGGAGACCCAGTACTTC.

The V gene is TRBV10-3, the J gene TRBJ2-3; 7 bases are shared with TRBD2. The CDR3 extends over 17 amino acids. V lost 3 bases to trimming and J lost 2 bases; unmatched junction nucleotides: 11. From germline, CDR1 is ENHRY and CDR2 SYGVKD. CDR3 nucleotides: TGTGCCATCAGTGAAGATATCCTAGCGGAGGCCACAGATACGCAGTATTTT. Amino acids: CAISEDILAEATDTQYF.

The chain uses TRBV28 and TRBJ1-1; D remains unclear. In germline, CDR1 is MDHEN, CDR2 SYDVKM. The CDR3 contains 14 residues. V lost 2 bases, J lost 1 base, and 8 bases lay in between. In DNA form, the CDR3 reads TGTGCCAGCAGTTTAGGGCCGACGAACACTGAAGCTTTCTTT. Its protein product is CASSLGPTNTEAFF. The whole variable domain, remainder taken from reference TRBV28 and TRBJ1-1, is DVKVTQSSRYLVKRTGEKVFLECVQDMDHENMFWYRQDPGLGLRLIYFSYDVKMKEKGDIPEGYSVSREKKERFSLILESASTNQTSMYLCASSLGPTNTEAFFGQGTRLTVV.

The chain has TRBV30 and TRBJ2-5; TRBD2 agrees at 10 bases. V shed 8 bases and J 1 base; nucleotides not matched to a gene: 7. The CDR3 is made up of 14 amino acids. CDR1 is GTSNPN, CDR2 SVGIG, per germline (reference sequence). CDR3 region: CAMNSGRFQETQYF. DNA of the CDR3: TGTGCCATGAATAGCGGGAGGTTCCAAGAGACCCAGTACTTC.